A selection of T cell receptor beta chains follows, all from one sample in a study of control samples from healthy donors and cancer patients. The method was immunoSEQ multiplex PCR; TCRdb's version includes in-frame clones alone and lacks a portion of them. The sample carries about 54,000 clones, around 96% recorded once. The sequenced sample was blood. The receptor source for this set is a woman younger than 45 in good health. The CDR3 runs from the conserved cysteine through the conserved F or W. The D gene is left open where the match is weak. Part of the rows lack a size; the others show once, few, many or a class for expanded clones.

size: -
D: -
V: TRBV2
length: 15
J: TRBJ2-7
CDR3: CASSALASDSYEQYF
DNA: TGTGCCAGCAGTGCTTTGGCTTCCGACTCCTACGAGCAGTACTTC

size: -
D: TRBD1
V: TRBV27
length: 14
J: TRBJ1-2
CDR3: CASRGPLTGVGYTF
DNA: TGTGCCAGCAGGGGCCCGCTGACAGGGGTCGGCTACACCTTC

size: -
D: -
V: TRBV5-6
length: 14
J: TRBJ1-1
CDR3: CASSLPFLNTEAFF
DNA: TGTGCCAGCAGCTTGCCCTTTTTGAACACTGAAGCTTTCTTT

size: -
D: TRBD1
V: TRBV7-6
length: 13
J: TRBJ2-7
CDR3: CASSRQGSYEQYF
DNA: TGTGCCAGCAGTCGACAGGGCTCCTACGAGCAGTACTTC

size: -
D: -
V: TRBV12-5
length: 14
J: TRBJ2-1
CDR3: CASGPGTIYNEQFF
DNA: TGTGCTAGTGGTCCCGGGACCATCTACAATGAGCAGTTCTTC

size: -
D: -
V: TRBV7-4
length: 12
J: TRBJ1-1
CDR3: CANPRVNTEAFF
DNA: TGTGCCAACCCCCGGGTGAACACTGAAGCTTTCTTT

size: -
D: -
V: TRBV2
length: 15
J: TRBJ1-5
CDR3: CASSEGQVGNQPQHF
DNA: TGTGCCAGCAGTGAAGGGCAGGTGGGCAATCAGCCCCAGCATTTT

size: -
D: TRBD1
V: TRBV5-1
length: 15
J: TRBJ2-2
CDR3: CASSGTVINTGELFF
DNA: TGCGCCAGCAGTGGGACAGTTATAAACACCGGGGAGCTGTTTTTT

size: -
D: TRBD1
V: TRBV28
length: 14
J: TRBJ2-7
CDR3: CASSSTGAVYEQYF
DNA: TGTGCCAGCAGTTCGACAGGGGCGGTCTACGAGCAGTACTTC

size: -
D: -
V: TRBV15
length: 15
J: TRBJ1-1
CDR3: CATSSDSQANTEAFF
DNA: TGTGCCACCAGCAGTGACTCACAGGCGAACACTGAAGCTTTCTTT

size: -
D: -
V: TRBV28
length: 18
J: TRBJ2-4
CDR3: CASSFTGRGSLSKNIQYF
DNA: TGTGCCAGCAGTTTTACGGGACGAGGGAGTTTGTCAAAAAACATTCAGTACTTC

size: -
D: TRBD2
V: TRBV13
length: 16
J: TRBJ2-2
CDR3: CASSLSSGSYTGELFF
DNA: TGTGCCAGCAGCTTGTCTAGCGGGAGTTACACCGGGGAGCTGTTTTTT

size: -
D: -
V: TRBV6-6
length: 13
J: TRBJ1-1
CDR3: CASSYGGSTEAFF
DNA: TGTGCCAGCAGTTATGGGGGGAGCACTGAAGCTTTCTTT

size: once
D: -
V: TRBV7-9
length: 14
J: TRBJ1-1
CDR3: CASSSTVMDTEAFF
DNA: TGTGCCAGCAGCTCTACAGTTATGGACACTGAAGCTTTCTTT

size: -
D: -
V: TRBV29-1
length: 14
J: TRBJ2-1
CDR3: CSVTSGTDLDEQFF
DNA: TGCAGCGTAACCTCCGGGACGGACTTGGATGAGCAGTTCTTC

size: -
D: TRBD1
V: TRBV4-2
length: 18
J: TRBJ2-1
CDR3: CASSQDPQGAGSYNEQFF
DNA: TGTGCCAGCAGCCAAGATCCCCAGGGGGCGGGCTCCTACAATGAGCAGTTCTTC

size: -
D: TRBD1
V: TRBV30
length: 14
J: TRBJ1-3
CDR3: CAWSTDRAGNTIYF
DNA: TGTGCCTGGAGCACAGACAGGGCTGGAAACACCATATATTTT

size: -
D: -
V: TRBV15
length: 21
J: TRBJ2-3
CDR3: CATSTRYGLGLQPEGTDTQYF
DNA: TGTGCCACCAGCACCAGATACGGCTTGGGACTCCAACCTGAGGGCACAGATACGCAGTATTTT

size: -
D: TRBD1
V: TRBV5-1
length: 15
J: TRBJ1-5
CDR3: CASSSGTGGHQPQHF
DNA: TGCGCCAGCAGCTCCGGGACAGGGGGCCATCAGCCCCAGCATTTT

size: -
D: -
V: TRBV6-4
length: 13
J: TRBJ2-3
CDR3: CASSERDTDTQYF
DNA: TGTGCCAGCAGTGAGCGGGACACAGATACGCAGTATTTT

size: -
D: -
V: TRBV10-3
length: 15
J: TRBJ2-2
CDR3: CAIRPMDSWTGELFF
DNA: TGTGCCATCAGGCCCATGGACAGTTGGACCGGGGAGCTGTTTTTT

size: -
D: -
V: TRBV3-1/TRBV3-2
length: 15
J: TRBJ2-2
CDR3: CASSQITGVTGELFF
DNA: TGTGCCAGCAGCCAAATAACTGGGGTTACCGGGGAGCTGTTTTTT

size: -
D: -
V: TRBV5-5
length: 13
J: TRBJ2-7
CDR3: CASSQYLLYEQYF
DNA: TGTGCCAGCAGCCAATACCTCCTATACGAGCAGTACTTC

size: -
D: TRBD2
V: TRBV5-1
length: 14
J: TRBJ2-5
CDR3: CASSPQTSRETQYF
DNA: TGCGCCAGCAGCCCCCAGACTAGCCGGGAGACCCAGTACTTC

size: -
D: -
V: TRBV6-5
length: 13
J: TRBJ1-1
CDR3: CASRDLGETEAFF
DNA: TGTGCCAGCAGGGACCTGGGAGAGACTGAAGCTTTCTTT

size: -
D: -
V: TRBV10-1
length: 15
J: TRBJ2-4
CDR3: CASSEWASTKNIQYF
DNA: TGCGCCAGCAGTGAGTGGGCCAGCACTAAAAACATTCAGTACTTC

size: -
D: -
V: TRBV7-2
length: 13
J: TRBJ2-3
CDR3: CASSFSGSDTQYF
DNA: TGTGCCAGCAGCTTTTCTGGGTCAGATACGCAGTATTTT

size: -
D: TRBD2
V: TRBV6-5
length: 14
J: TRBJ2-2
CDR3: CASSSAGHTGELFF
DNA: TGTGCCAGCAGTTCAGCGGGACACACCGGGGAGCTGTTTTTT

size: -
D: -
V: TRBV28
length: 14
J: TRBJ2-7
CDR3: CASREQGVIYEQYF
DNA: TGTGCCAGCAGGGAACAGGGTGTGATTTACGAGCAGTACTTC

size: -
D: -
V: TRBV28
length: 15
J: TRBJ1-1
CDR3: CASSTYGGRDTEAFF
DNA: TGTGCCAGCAGTACCTACGGGGGGCGGGACACTGAAGCTTTCTTT

size: -
D: TRBD1
V: TRBV18
length: 14
J: TRBJ2-7
CDR3: CASSLDRVKYEQYF
DNA: TGTGCCAGCTCACTGGACAGGGTTAAATACGAGCAGTACTTC

size: -
D: -
V: TRBV1
length: 21
J: TRBJ2-2
CDR3: CTSSQDRLAGGLRPFAGELFF
DNA: TGCACCAGCAGCCAAGATAGGCTAGCGGGAGGTCTTAGGCCTTTTGCCGGGGAGCTGTTTTTT

size: -
D: -
V: TRBV5-6
length: 15
J: TRBJ2-5
CDR3: CASSLGGGIMGTQYF
DNA: TGTGCCAGCAGCTTGGGTGGGGGTATAATGGGGACCCAGTACTTC

size: -
D: -
V: TRBV6-6
length: 15
J: TRBJ1-2
CDR3: CASSYMEKETSGYTF
DNA: TGTGCCAGCAGTTACATGGAAAAGGAGACTAGCGGCTACACCTTC

size: -
D: TRBD1
V: TRBV15
length: 14
J: TRBJ1-5
CDR3: CATSRQGARQPQHF
DNA: TGTGCCACCAGCAGACAGGGGGCACGTCAGCCCCAGCATTTT

size: -
D: -
V: TRBV28
length: 13
J: TRBJ1-1
CDR3: CASSSNLNTEAFF
DNA: TGTGCCAGCAGCTCGAACCTGAACACTGAAGCTTTCTTT

size: -
D: -
V: TRBV21-1
length: 18
J: TRBJ2-3
CDR3: CASSPLGTSGGETDTQYF
DNA: TGTGCCAGCAGCCCACTGGGGACTAGCGGGGGGGAAACAGATACGCAGTATTTT

size: once
D: TRBD2
V: TRBV6-1
length: 16
J: TRBJ2-5
CDR3: CASSERTSGGQETQYF
DNA: TGTGCCAGCAGTGAAAGGACTAGCGGGGGGCAAGAGACCCAGTACTTC

size: -
D: TRBD2
V: TRBV6-4
length: 16
J: TRBJ2-3
CDR3: CASSDKAGEGTDTQYF
DNA: TGTGCCAGCAGTGACAAGGCGGGAGAGGGCACAGATACGCAGTATTTT

size: -
D: -
V: TRBV4-2
length: 15
J: TRBJ1-1
CDR3: CASSQEPAMNTEAFF
DNA: TGTGCCAGCAGCCAAGAACCGGCTATGAACACTGAAGCTTTCTTT

size: -
D: -
V: TRBV7-3
length: 17
J: TRBJ2-2
CDR3: CASSLPRDGPNTGELFF
DNA: TGTGCCAGCAGCTTACCGCGGGACGGACCGAACACCGGGGAGCTGTTTTTT

size: -
D: -
V: TRBV2
length: 15
J: TRBJ2-5
CDR3: CASSVPLRGLETQYF
DNA: TGTGCCAGCAGTGTGCCTCTGAGGGGCTTGGAGACCCAGTACTTC

size: -
D: TRBD2
V: TRBV11-2
length: 16
J: TRBJ2-5
CDR3: CASSLAIDGRGETQYF
DNA: TGTGCCAGCAGCTTAGCGATCGACGGGAGGGGAGAGACCCAGTACTTC

size: -
D: TRBD1
V: TRBV7-9
length: 16
J: TRBJ2-1
CDR3: CASSLEAGTGNNEQFF
DNA: TGTGCCAGCAGCTTAGAGGCAGGGACAGGGAACAATGAGCAGTTCTTC

size: -
D: -
V: TRBV5-1
length: 15
J: TRBJ2-1
CDR3: CASSFSTGTQMEEFF
DNA: TGCGCCAGCAGCTTTTCTACCGGGACCCAAATGGAAGAGTTCTTC

size: -
D: TRBD2
V: TRBV2
length: 15
J: TRBJ2-7
CDR3: CASSGDGGSSYEQYF
DNA: TGTGCCAGCAGTGGGGATGGCGGGAGCTCCTACGAGCAGTACTTC

size: -
D: TRBD2
V: TRBV5-1
length: 14
J: TRBJ2-7
CDR3: CASSFRAGGYEQYF
DNA: TGCGCCAGCAGCTTTAGAGCGGGAGGGTACGAGCAGTACTTC

size: -
D: -
V: TRBV7-9
length: 13
J: TRBJ2-3
CDR3: CASSNRDADTQYF
DNA: TGTGCCAGCAGCAACAGGGACGCAGATACGCAGTATTTT

size: -
D: -
V: TRBV7-8
length: 14
J: TRBJ2-5
CDR3: CASSLAGEGKTQYF
DNA: TGTGCCAGCAGCTTAGCGGGAGAGGGAAAGACCCAGTACTTC

size: -
D: TRBD2
V: TRBV27
length: 18
J: TRBJ2-1
CDR3: CASSPRGLAGRSYNEQFF
DNA: TGTGCCAGCAGTCCCCGGGGGCTAGCGGGACGCTCCTACAATGAGCAGTTCTTC

size: -
D: TRBD2
V: TRBV7-6
length: 16
J: TRBJ2-3
CDR3: CASSLGASGSTDTQYF
DNA: TGTGCCAGCAGCTTAGGGGCTAGCGGTAGCACAGATACGCAGTATTTT

size: -
D: TRBD2
V: TRBV27
length: 17
J: TRBJ2-7
CDR3: CASSLRTSGRSSYEQYF
DNA: TGTGCCAGCAGTCTGAGGACTAGCGGGAGGAGCTCCTACGAGCAGTACTTC

size: -
D: -
V: TRBV28
length: 16
J: TRBJ2-7
CDR3: CASSLSGGGALYEQYF
DNA: TGTGCCAGCAGCCTTTCAGGTGGGGGGGCTCTGTACGAGCAGTACTTC

size: -
D: -
V: TRBV5-4
length: 16
J: TRBJ1-2
CDR3: CASSLTGRIGDYGYTF
DNA: TGTGCCAGCAGCCTAACGGGACGGATAGGAGACTATGGCTACACCTTC

size: -
D: -
V: TRBV15
length: 14
J: TRBJ2-2
CDR3: CATSGRRNTGELFF
DNA: TGTGCCACCTCGGGACGGAGAAACACCGGGGAGCTGTTTTTT